Below are 5 T cell receptor beta chains sequenced from a single sample in a study of response to subunit inactivated influenza vaccine. TCRdb used MiXCR to reprocess the RT-PCR reads, holding one entry per CDR3 protein. The data show roughly 700,000 distinct CDR3 sequences, roughly 13% seen once. Material: PBMCs from blood, obtained roughly 15 days before vaccination. The receptor set was obtained from a man in his fifties who received an inactivated influenza vaccine.

This clonotype was counted between two and nine times. The chain employs TRBV4-2 and TRBJ2-3; no firm D call. The V and J ends lost 2 bases and 4 bases respectively, with 16 bases between them. Germline values: CDR1 LGHNA, CDR2 YNFKEQ. The CDR3 has 16 amino acids. In DNA form, the CDR3 reads TGTGCCAGCAGCCAATCCGCTGGCGCTATCGCAGATACGCAGTATTTT. It yields the protein CASSQSAGAIADTQYF.

V gene TRBV6-1 combines with J gene TRBJ2-1; D call uncertain. V dropped 1 base and J dropped 1 base, with 11 bases sitting between them. This CDR3 comprises 16 residues. Germline CDR1 and CDR2: MNHNS and SASEGT. CDR3 DNA sequence: TGTGCCAGCAGTGAAGAGGGCTGGCCTTCCTACAATGAGCAGTTCTTC. It is translated as CASSEEGWPSYNEQFF.

This clonotype was detected only a few times. The chain couples TRBV7-3 to TRBJ2-1; TRBD2 aligns across 10 bases. The trim removed 4 bases at V and 13 bases at J, leaving 7 bases unmatched. Per the germline V gene, CDR1 is SGHTA and CDR2 is FQGTGA. CDR3 size: 13 residues. CDR3 loop: CASSSSSGSTQFF. Here the CDR3 DNA reads TGTGCCAGCAGCTCCTCTAGCGGGAGTACCCAGTTCTTC. Supplemented by reference TRBV7-3 and TRBJ2-1, the full variable domain reads GAGVSQTPSNKVTEKGKYVELRCDPISGHTALYWYRQSLGQGPEFLIYFQGTGAADDSGLPNDRFFAVRPEGSVSTLKIQRTERGDSAVYLCASSSSSGSTQFFGPGTRLTVL.

This clonotype was recorded many times. The rearrangement uses TRBV7-2 and TRBJ2-4; D possibly uses TRBD1 or TRBD2 (5 bases each). From germline, CDR1 is SGHTA and CDR2 FQGNSA. There are 14 residues in the CDR3. V lost 4 bases and J lost 9, with 16 bases in between. The CDR3 protein is CASSWSRDGTIQYF. The CDR3 region has the DNA TGTGCCAGCAGCTGGAGCAGGGACGGAACCATTCAGTACTTC. Full variable domain (rest looked up from reference TRBV7-2 and TRBJ2-4): GAGVSQSPSNKVTEKGKDVELRCDPISGHTALYWYRQSLGQGLEFLIYFQGNSAPDKSGLPSDRFSAERTGGSVSTLTIQRTQQEDSAVYLCASSWSRDGTIQYFGAGTRLSVL.

This clonotype was seen ten or more times. The junction differs from germline at one of its ends, possibly a read error. The V and J genes are TRBV5-1 and TRBJ1-4, with unresolved D. Germline V gene sequence: CDR1 SGHRS, CDR2 YFSETQ. There are 14 residues in the CDR3. Here the CDR3 reads CASSLTATNEKLFF. The CDR3 bases are TGTGCCAGCAGCCTGACTGCAACTAATGAAAAACTGTTTTTT.